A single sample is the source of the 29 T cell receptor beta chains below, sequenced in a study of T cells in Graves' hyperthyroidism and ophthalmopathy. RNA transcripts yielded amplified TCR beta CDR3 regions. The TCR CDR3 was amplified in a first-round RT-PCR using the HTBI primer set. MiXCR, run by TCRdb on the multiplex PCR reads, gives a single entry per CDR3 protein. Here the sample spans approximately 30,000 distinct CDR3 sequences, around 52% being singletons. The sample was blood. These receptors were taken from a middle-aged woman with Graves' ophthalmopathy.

The CDR3 loop is CASSLVGQPSPTEAFF. The CDR3 DNA reads as TGTGCCAGCAGCTTAGTTGGTCAGCCCTCCCCGACTGAAGCTTTCTTT. This chain connects TRBV7-2 to TRBJ1-1; D is unresolved. CDR1 is SGHTA and CDR2 is FQGNSA in the germline V gene. The CDR3 sequence is 16 residues long. V was clipped by 1 base and J by 5 bases, with 17 bases between them.

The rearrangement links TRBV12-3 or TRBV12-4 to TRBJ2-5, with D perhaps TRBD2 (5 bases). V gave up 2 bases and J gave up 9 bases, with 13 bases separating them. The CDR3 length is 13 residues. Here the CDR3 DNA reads TGTGCCAGCAGTTTACTCGGGGATCAGCCCCAGTACTTC. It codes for CASSLLGDQPQYF.

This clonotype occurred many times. CDR3 bases: TGCGCCAGCAGCCAGTACAGAGAACTGTTCTTC. Its translation: CASSQYRELFF. The genes are TRBV4-3 and TRBJ2-1; D gene uncertain. V lost 3 bases, J lost 15 bases, and 12 bases lay in between. The CDR3 has 11 amino acids. Germline V gene sequence: CDR1 LGHNA, CDR2 YSLEER.

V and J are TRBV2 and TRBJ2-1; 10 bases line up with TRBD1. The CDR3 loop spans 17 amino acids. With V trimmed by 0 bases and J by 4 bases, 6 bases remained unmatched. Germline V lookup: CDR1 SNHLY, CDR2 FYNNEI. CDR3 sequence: CASSEARTGGIYNEQFF. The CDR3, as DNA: TGTGCCAGCAGTGAAGCGAGGACAGGGGGGATATACAATGAGCAGTTCTTC.

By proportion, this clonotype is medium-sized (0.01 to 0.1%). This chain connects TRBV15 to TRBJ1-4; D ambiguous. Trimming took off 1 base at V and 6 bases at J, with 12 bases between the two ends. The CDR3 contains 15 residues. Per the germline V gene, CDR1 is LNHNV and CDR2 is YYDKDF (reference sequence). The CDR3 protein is CATSRGTGGYEKLFF. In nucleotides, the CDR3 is TGTGCCACCAGCAGAGGAACGGGAGGTTATGAAAAACTGTTTTTT.

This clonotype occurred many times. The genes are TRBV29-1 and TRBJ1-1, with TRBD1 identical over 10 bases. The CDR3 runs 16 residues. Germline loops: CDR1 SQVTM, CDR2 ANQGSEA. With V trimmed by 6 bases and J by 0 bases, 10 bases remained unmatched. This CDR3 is CSVGGTGARMNTEAFF. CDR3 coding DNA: TGCAGCGTCGGGGGGACAGGGGCCCGGATGAACACTGAAGCTTTCTTT.

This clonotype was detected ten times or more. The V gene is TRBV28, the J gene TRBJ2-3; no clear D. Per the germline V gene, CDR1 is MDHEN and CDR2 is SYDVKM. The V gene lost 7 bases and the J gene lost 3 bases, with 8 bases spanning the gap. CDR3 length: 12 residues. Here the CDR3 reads CASTAGTDTQYF. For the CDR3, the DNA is TGTGCCAGCACCGCCGGGACAGATACGCAGTATTTT.

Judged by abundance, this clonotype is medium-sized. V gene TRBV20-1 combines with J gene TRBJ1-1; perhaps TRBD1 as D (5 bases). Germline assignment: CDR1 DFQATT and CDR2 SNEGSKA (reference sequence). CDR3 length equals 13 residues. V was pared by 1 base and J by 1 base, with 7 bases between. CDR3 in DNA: TGCAGTGCTAGAGGCGACAGGAACACTGAAGCTTTCTTT. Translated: CSARGDRNTEAFF.

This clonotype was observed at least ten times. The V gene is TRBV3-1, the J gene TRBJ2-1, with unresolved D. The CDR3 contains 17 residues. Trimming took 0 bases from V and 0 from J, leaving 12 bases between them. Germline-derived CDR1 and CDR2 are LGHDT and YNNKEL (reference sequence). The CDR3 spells CASSQDEVSDSYNEQFF. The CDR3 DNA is TGTGCCAGCAGCCAAGACGAGGTGAGCGACTCCTACAATGAGCAGTTCTTC.

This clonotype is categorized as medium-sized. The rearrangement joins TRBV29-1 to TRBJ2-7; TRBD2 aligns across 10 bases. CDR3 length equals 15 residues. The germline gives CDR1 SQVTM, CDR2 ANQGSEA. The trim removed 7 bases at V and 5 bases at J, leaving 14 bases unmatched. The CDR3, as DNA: TGCAGCGCTCCTGGGGCTAGCGGGAGAGCCCACGAGCAGTACTTC. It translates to CSAPGASGRAHEQYF.

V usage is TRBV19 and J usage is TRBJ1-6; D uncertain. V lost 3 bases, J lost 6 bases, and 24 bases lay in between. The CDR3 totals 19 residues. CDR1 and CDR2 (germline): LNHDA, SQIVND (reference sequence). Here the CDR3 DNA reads TGTGCCAGTAGTATTCTAGCAGAGTCGTGGAGAGGGCTTAATTCACCCCTCCACTTT. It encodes CASSILAESWRGLNSPLHF.

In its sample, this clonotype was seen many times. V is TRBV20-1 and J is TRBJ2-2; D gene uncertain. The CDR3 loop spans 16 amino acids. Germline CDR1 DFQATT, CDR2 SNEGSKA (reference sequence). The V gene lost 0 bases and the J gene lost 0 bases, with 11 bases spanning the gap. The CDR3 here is CSARDLADSNTGELFF. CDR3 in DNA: TGCAGTGCTAGAGATTTGGCAGATTCGAACACCGGGGAGCTGTTTTTT.

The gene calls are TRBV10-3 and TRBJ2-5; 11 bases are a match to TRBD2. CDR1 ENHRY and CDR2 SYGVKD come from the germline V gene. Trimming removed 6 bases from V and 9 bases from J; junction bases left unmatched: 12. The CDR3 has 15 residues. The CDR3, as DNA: TGTGCCATCAGGGGGGGACTAGCGGAGGTAGAAGCCCAGTACTTC. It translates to CAIRGGLAEVEAQYF.

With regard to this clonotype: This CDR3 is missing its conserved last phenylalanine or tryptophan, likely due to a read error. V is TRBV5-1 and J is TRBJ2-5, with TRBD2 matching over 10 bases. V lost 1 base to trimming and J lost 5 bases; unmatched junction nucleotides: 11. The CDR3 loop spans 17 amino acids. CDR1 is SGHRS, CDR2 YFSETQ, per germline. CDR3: CASSLLGLAREGETQYL. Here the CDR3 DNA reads TGCGCCAGCAGCTTGCTGGGACTAGCGAGAGAAGGGGAGACCCAGTACCTC.

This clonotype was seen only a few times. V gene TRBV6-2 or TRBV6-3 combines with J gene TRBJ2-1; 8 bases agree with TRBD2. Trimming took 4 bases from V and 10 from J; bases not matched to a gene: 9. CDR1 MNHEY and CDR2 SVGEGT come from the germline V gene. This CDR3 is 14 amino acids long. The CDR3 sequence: CASSSRGGRGEQFF. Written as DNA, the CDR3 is TGTGCCAGCAGTTCCCGGGGGGGCCGGGGGGAGCAGTTCTTC.

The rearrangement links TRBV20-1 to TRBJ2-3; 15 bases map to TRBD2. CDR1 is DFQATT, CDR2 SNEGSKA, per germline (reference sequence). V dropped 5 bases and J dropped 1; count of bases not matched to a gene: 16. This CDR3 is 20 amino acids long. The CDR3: CSASRPGLAGGPHGTDTQYF. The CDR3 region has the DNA TGCAGTGCTTCAAGACCAGGACTAGCGGGGGGGCCACACGGCACAGATACGCAGTATTTT.

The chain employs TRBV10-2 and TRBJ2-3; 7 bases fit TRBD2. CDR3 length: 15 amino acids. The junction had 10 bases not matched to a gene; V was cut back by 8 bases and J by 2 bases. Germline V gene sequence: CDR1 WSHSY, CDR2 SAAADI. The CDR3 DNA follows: TGCGCCAGCTTTGGGGGGGGGGGAAACACAGATACGCAGTATTTT. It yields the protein CASFGGGGNTDTQYF.

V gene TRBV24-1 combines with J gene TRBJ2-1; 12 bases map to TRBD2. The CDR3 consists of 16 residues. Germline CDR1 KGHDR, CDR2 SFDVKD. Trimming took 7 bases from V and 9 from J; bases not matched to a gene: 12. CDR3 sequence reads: CATSPRGLAGSSEQFF. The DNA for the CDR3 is TGTGCCACCAGCCCCCGGGGACTAGCGGGTAGTAGTGAGCAGTTCTTC.

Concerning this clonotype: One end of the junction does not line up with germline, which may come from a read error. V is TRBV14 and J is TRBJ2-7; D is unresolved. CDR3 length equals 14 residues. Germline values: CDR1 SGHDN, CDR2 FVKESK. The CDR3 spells CASSQKLSLYEQCF. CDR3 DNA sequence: TGTGCCAGCAGCCAAAAACTCTCCCTCTACGAGCAGTGCTTC.

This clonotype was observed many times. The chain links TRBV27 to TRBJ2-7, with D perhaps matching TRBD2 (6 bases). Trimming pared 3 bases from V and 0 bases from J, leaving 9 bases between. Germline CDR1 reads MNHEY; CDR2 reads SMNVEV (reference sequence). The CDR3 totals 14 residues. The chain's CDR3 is CASSLAGSSYEQYF. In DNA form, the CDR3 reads TGTGCCAGCAGTTTGGCCGGGAGCTCCTACGAGCAGTACTTC.

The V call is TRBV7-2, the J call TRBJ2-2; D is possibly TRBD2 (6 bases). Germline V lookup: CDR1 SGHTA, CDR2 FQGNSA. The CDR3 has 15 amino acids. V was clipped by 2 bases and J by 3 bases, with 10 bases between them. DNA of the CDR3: TGTGCCAGCAGCTTAAACGGGGGAGACACCGGGGAGCTGTTTTTT. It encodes CASSLNGGDTGELFF. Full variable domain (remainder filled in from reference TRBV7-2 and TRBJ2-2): GAGVSQSPSNKVTEKGKDVELRCDPISGHTALYWYRQSLGQGLEFLIYFQGNSAPDKSGLPSDRFSAERTGGSVSTLTIQRTQQEDSAVYLCASSLNGGDTGELFFGEGSRLTVL.

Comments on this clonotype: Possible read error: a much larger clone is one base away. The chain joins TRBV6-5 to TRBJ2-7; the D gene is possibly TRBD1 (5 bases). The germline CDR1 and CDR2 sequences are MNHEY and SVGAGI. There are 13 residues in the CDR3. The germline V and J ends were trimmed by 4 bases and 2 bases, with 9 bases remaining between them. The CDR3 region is CASSSSRAYEQYF. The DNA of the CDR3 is TGTGCCAGCAGTTCATCCAGGGCCTACGAGCAGTACTTC.

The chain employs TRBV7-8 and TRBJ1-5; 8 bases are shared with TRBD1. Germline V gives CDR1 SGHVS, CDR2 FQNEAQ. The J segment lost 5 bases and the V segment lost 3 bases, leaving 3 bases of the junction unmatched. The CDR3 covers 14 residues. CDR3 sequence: CASSFRGRDQPQHF. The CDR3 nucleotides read TGTGCCAGCAGCTTCAGGGGGCGGGATCAGCCCCAGCATTTT. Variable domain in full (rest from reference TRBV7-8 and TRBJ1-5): GAGVSQSPRYKVAKRGQDVALRCDPISGHVSLFWYQQALGQGPEFLTYFQNEAQLDKSGLPSDRFFAERPEGSVSTLKIQRTQQEDSAVYLCASSFRGRDQPQHFGDGTRLSIL.

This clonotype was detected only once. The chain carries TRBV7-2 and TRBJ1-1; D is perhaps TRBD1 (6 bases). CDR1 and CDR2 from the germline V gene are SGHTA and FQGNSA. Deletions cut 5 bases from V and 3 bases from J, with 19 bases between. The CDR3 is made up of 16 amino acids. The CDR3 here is CASSPGGGRPYTEAFF. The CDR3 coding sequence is TGTGCCAGCAGCCCTGGGGGCGGGCGCCCTTACACTGAAGCTTTCTTT. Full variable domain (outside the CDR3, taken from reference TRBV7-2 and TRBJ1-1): GAGVSQSPSNKVTEKGKDVELRCDPISGHTALYWYRQSLGQGLEFLIYFQGNSAPDKSGLPSDRFSAERTGGSVSTLTIQRTQQEDSAVYLCASSPGGGRPYTEAFFGQGTRLTVV.

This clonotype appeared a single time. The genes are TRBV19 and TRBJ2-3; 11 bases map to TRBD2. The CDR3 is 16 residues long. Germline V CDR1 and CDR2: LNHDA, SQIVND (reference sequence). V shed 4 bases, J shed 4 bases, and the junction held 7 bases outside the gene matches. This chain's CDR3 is CASSTRQGLAADTQYF. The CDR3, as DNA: TGTGCCAGTAGTACGCGACAGGGACTAGCGGCAGATACGCAGTATTTT. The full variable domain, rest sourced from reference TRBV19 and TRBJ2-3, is DGGITQSPKYLFRKEGQNVTLSCEQNLNHDAMYWYRQDPGQGLRLIYYSQIVNDFQKGDIAEGYSVSREKKESFPLTVTSAQKNPTAFYLCASSTRQGLAADTQYFGPGTRLTVL.

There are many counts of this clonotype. The CDR3 loop is CASSLGGANTGELFF. Written as DNA, the CDR3 is TGTGCCAGCAGCTTAGGGGGAGCGAACACCGGGGAGCTGTTTTTT. The chain couples TRBV7-3 to TRBJ2-2; either TRBD1 or TRBD2 may supply D (5 bases each). V dropped 2 bases and J dropped 0 bases, with 7 bases sitting between them. CDR1 SGHTA and CDR2 FQGTGA come from the germline V gene. The CDR3 contains 15 residues.

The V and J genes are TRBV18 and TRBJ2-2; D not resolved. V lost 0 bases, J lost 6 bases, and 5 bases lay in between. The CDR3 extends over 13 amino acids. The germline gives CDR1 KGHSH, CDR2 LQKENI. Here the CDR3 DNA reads TGTGCCAGCTCACCACCAAGCGCCGGGGAGCTGTTTTTT. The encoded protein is CASSPPSAGELFF.

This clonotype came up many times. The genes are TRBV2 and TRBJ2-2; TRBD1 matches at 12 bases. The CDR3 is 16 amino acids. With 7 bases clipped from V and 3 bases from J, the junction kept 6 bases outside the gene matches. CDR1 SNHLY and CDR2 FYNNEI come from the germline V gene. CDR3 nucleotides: TGTGCCAGCACCACCGGGACAGGGGGCCACACCGGGGAGCTGTTTTTT. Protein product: CASTTGTGGHTGELFF. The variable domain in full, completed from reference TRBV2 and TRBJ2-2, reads EPEVTQTPSHQVTQMGQEVILRCVPISNHLYFYWYRQILGQKVEFLVSFYNNEISEKSEIFDDQFSVERPDGSNFTLKIRSTKLEDSAMYFCASTTGTGGHTGELFFGEGSRLTVL.

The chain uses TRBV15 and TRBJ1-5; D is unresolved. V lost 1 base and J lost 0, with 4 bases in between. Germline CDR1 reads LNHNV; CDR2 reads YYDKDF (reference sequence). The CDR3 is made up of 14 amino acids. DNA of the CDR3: TGTGCCACCAGCAGAGGTCATAGCAATCAGCCCCAGCATTTT. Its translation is CATSRGHSNQPQHF.